This entry features one T cell receptor (beta chain) sequence. Germline CDR1 SGHRS, CDR2 YFSETQ. The CDR3 contains 15 residues. V was shortened by 3 bases and J by 1 base, with 10 bases between the two germline ends. The method was immunoSEQ multiplex PCR; TCRdb's version includes in-frame clones alone and lacks a portion of them. Altogether 35,000 to 40,000 clones are present, 30% to 35% being singletons, with the ten largest covering 1.6%. The sample's treatment: randomized to nivolumab then ipilimumab (arm A) or the reverse (arm B). This entry belongs to a study of sequential checkpoint blockade in melanoma.

The J gene is TRBJ2-2, the V gene TRBV5-1; tentatively, D is TRBD2 (6 bases). Sequencing was performed on tumor tissue (inferred from file names), taken from a patient given nivolumab and ipilimumab in sequence. The TCR was taken from a human donor with melanoma. CDR3: CASSWTTGNTGELFF. CDR3 DNA sequence: TGCGCCAGCAGCTGGACTACAGGGAACACCGGGGAGCTGTTTTTT.